This TCR beta chain comes out of a study of OX40 agonist ivuxolimab in advanced cancers. Study-level points and caveats: CD8+ T cells averaged more expanded clones than CD4+.

Note on this clone: Its specificity is unknown.

TCRdb's copy holds only in-frame clones and misses some; the assay was immunoSEQ multiplex PCR. The data show 100,000 or so clones, approximately 90% seen once. V shed 0 bases, J shed 4 bases, and the junction held 4 bases outside the gene matches. Per germline, CDR1 SGHTA and CDR2 FQGNSA. The CDR3 is 16 residues long. The sequenced sample was CD4+ or CD8+ T cells sorted from blood, obtained in a trial of the OX40 agonist ivuxolimab. This chain uses TRBV7-2 with TRBJ2-1; 9 bases map to TRBD1. This TCR derives from an adult with an advanced solid tumor such as melanoma, head and neck, liver or kidney cancer. CDR3 nucleotide sequence: TGTGCCAGCAGCTTAGCCGGGACAGGGCAGTACAATGAGCAGTTCTTC. Its protein is CASSLAGTGQYNEQFF.